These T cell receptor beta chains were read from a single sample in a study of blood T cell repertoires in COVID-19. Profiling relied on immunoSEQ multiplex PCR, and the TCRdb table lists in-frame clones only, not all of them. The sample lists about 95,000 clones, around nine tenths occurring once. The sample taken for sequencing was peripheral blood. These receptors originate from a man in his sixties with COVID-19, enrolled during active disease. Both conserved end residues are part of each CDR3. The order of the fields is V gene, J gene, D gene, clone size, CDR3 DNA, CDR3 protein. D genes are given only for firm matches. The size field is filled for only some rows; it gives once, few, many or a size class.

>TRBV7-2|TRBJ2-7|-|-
TGTGCCAGCAGCCCTATCCCTAGCTACGAGCAGTACTTC
CASSPIPSYEQYF
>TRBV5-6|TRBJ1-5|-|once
TGTGCCAGCAGCTTGGGAGGGTCGGAGCCCCAGCATTTT
CASSLGGSEPQHF
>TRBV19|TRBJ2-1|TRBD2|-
TGTGCCAGTAGCCCGACTAGCGGGAGGAAGAATGAGCAGTTCTTC
CASSPTSGRKNEQFF
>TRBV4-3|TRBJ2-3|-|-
TGCGCCAGCAGCCAAGCGGGAGAACTAGATACGCAGTATTTT
CASSQAGELDTQYF
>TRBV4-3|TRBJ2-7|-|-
TGCGCCAGCAGCCGCGATCTCCCGTCCTACGAGCAGTACTTC
CASSRDLPSYEQYF
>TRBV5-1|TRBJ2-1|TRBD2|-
TGCGCCAGCAGCTTGAGAACGGGGGCGGGAGGCCACAATGAGCAGTTCTTC
CASSLRTGAGGHNEQFF
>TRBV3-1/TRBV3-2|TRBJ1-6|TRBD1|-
TGTGCCAGCAGCCCCGACAGGGGCGCAGATTCACCCCTCCACTTT
CASSPDRGADSPLHF
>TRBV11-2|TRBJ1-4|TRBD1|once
TGTGCCAGCAGCTTCGGGACAGGTGCTAATGAAAAACTGTTTTTT
CASSFGTGANEKLFF
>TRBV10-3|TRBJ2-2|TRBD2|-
TGTGCCACCAGGCCCACTAGCGGATACACCGGGGAGCTGTTTTTT
CATRPTSGYTGELFF
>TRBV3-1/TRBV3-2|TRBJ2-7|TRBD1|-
TGTGCCAGCGGGCGACAGGGCCCCTACGAGCAGTACTTC
CASGRQGPYEQYF
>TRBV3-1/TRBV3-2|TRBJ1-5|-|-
TGTGCCAGCAGCCGGGGTGGGAGCACGCAGCCCCAGCATTTT
CASSRGGSTQPQHF
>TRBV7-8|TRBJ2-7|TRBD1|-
TGTGCCAGCAGCGAGCGGACAGGGACCTACGAGCAGTACTTC
CASSERTGTYEQYF
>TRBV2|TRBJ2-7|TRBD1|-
TGTGCCAGCAGCTTGGAGACAGGGGGGCACGAGCAGTACTTC
CASSLETGGHEQYF
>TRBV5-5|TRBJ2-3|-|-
TGTGCCAGCAGCTTGCAAAGAGTCCGGGGAGATACGCAGTATTTT
CASSLQRVRGDTQYF
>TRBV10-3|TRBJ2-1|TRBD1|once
TGTGCCATCAGTGAGAGGGGGCAGGGTCTTAGCTCCTACAATGAGCAGTTCTTC
CAISERGQGLSSYNEQFF